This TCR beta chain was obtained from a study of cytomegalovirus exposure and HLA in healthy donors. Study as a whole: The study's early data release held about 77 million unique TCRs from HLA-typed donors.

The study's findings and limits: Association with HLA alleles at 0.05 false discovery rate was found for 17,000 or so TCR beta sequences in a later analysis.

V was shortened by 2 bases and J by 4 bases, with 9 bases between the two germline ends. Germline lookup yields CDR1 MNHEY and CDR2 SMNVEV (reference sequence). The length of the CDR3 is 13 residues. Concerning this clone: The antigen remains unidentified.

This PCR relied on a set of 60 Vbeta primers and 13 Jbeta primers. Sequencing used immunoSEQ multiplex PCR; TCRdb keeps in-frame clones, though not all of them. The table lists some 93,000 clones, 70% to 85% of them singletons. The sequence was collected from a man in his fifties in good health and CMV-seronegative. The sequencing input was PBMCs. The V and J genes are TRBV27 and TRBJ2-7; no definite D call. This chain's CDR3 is CASSLVDGYEQYF. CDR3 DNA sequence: TGTGCCAGCAGTTTAGTTGACGGGTACGAGCAGTACTTC.